This entry lists 24 T cell receptor beta chains sequenced from one sample in a study of shared clonotypes between healthy human individuals. Clones were read by immunoSEQ multiplex PCR, and TCRdb kept only the in-frame ones, dropping some. This sample carries approximately 2,000,000 clones, roughly 92% of them seen once, and the ten largest clones take approximately 0.39%. Sequencing was carried out using naive CD4+ T cells from PBMCs. Indicated subset: CD45RA+ positively selected. These receptors were collected from a man aged 18 to 29 in good health. Some clones in this sample may be carry-over from other donors' samples.

The V gene is TRBV7-3, the J gene TRBJ2-1; D might be TRBD2 (5 bases). In germline, CDR1 is SGHTA, CDR2 FQGTGA. This CDR3 spans 16 amino acids. Trimming removed 2 bases from V and 0 bases from J, with 11 bases in between. DNA of the CDR3: TGTGCCAGCAGCTTACGTGGTCGGGGCTCCTACAATGAGCAGTTCTTC. Translating gives CASSLRGRGSYNEQFF.

The chain recombines TRBV5-1 with TRBJ1-2; possibly TRBD1 for D (5 bases). Trimming shortened V by 0 bases and J by 10 bases, and 16 bases separated the two germline ends. The germline gives CDR1 SGHRS, CDR2 YFSETQ. There are 14 residues in the CDR3. This chain's CDR3 is CASSLAGGEAHYTF. The CDR3 DNA follows: TGCGCCAGCAGCTTGGCCGGGGGGGAGGCCCACTACACCTTC.

The chain carries TRBV18 and TRBJ2-7; D is uncertain. Per the germline V gene, CDR1 is KGHSH and CDR2 is LQKENI. The CDR3 contains 14 residues. The V gene lost 0 bases and the J gene lost 2 bases, with 8 bases spanning the gap. CDR3 loop: CASSPPAATYEQYF. Here the CDR3 DNA reads TGTGCCAGCTCACCACCGGCCGCGACCTACGAGCAGTACTTC.

The chain couples TRBV28 to TRBJ2-7, with 12 bases matching TRBD1. After removal of 6 bases from V and 4 bases from J, the junction contained 10 bases not matched to a gene. There are 16 residues in the CDR3. Germline CDR1 reads MDHEN; CDR2 reads SYDVKM. CDR3 bases: TGTGCCAGCAGGTCCGCCGGGACAGGGGGCTGGTACGAGCAGTACTTC. It codes for CASRSAGTGGWYEQYF.

V gene TRBV6-6 combines with J gene TRBJ1-1; maybe TRBD1 (5 bases). There are 14 residues in the CDR3. Trimming left V 2 bases short and J 6 bases short, with 13 bases between. The germline CDR1 and CDR2 sequences are MNHNY and SVGAGI (reference sequence). DNA for the CDR3: TGTGCCAGCAGTTACGGGACTATGCCCCCTGAAGCTTTCTTT. Encoded protein: CASSYGTMPPEAFF.

This clone was detected once. Other DNA sequences within the sample encode an identical CDR3. The V call is TRBV28, the J call TRBJ1-1; D gene uncertain. This CDR3 spans 13 amino acids. Germline V lookup: CDR1 MDHEN, CDR2 SYDVKM. The germline V and J ends were trimmed by 2 bases and 4 bases, with 8 bases remaining between them. CDR3 loop: CASSLRDGTEAFF. In DNA, the CDR3 is TGTGCCAGCAGTTTAAGGGATGGCACTGAAGCTTTCTTT.

This chain connects TRBV27 to TRBJ2-2; TRBD1 matches 8 bases. CDR1 and CDR2 from the germline V gene are MNHEY and SMNVEV (reference sequence). CDR3 length: 17 amino acids. V lost 4 bases and J lost 0; bases outside the gene matches: 7. This CDR3 is CASSSSMDRANTGELFF. CDR3 coding DNA: TGTGCCAGCAGTTCCTCCATGGACAGGGCGAACACCGGGGAGCTGTTTTTT.

This clone was counted only a few times. The chain joins TRBV2 to TRBJ2-7; 8 bases line up with TRBD2. The trim removed 5 bases at V and 7 bases at J, leaving 7 bases unmatched. Germline lookup yields CDR1 SNHLY and CDR2 FYNNEI. This CDR3 has 13 residues. The CDR3 here is CASSLPGLEEQYF. The CDR3 DNA reads as TGTGCCAGCAGTTTGCCGGGACTAGAGGAGCAGTACTTC. Combining the CDR3 with reference TRBV2 and TRBJ2-7 gives the whole variable domain EPEVTQTPSHQVTQMGQEVILRCVPISNHLYFYWYRQILGQKVEFLVSFYNNEISEKSEIFDDQFSVERPDGSNFTLKIRSTKLEDSAMYFCASSLPGLEEQYFGPGTRLTVT.

The chain couples TRBV7-9 to TRBJ2-7; 11 bases agree with TRBD2. V lost 3 bases and J lost 5; bases outside the gene matches: 3. This CDR3 has 14 amino acids. Looked up from germline, CDR1 is SEHNR and CDR2 is FQNEAQ (reference sequence). The CDR3 loop reads CASSFSGRDDEQYF. The CDR3 region has the DNA TGTGCCAGCAGCTTTAGCGGGAGGGACGACGAGCAGTACTTC. Drawing the rest from reference TRBV7-9 and TRBJ2-7, the complete variable domain is DTGVSQNPRHKITKRGQNVTFRCDPISEHNRLYWYRQTLGQGPEFLTYFQNEAQLEKSRLLSDRFSAERPKGSFSTLEIQRTEQGDSAMYLCASSFSGRDDEQYFGPGTRLTVT.

V gene TRBV27 combines with J gene TRBJ2-1; D uncertain. CDR1 MNHEY and CDR2 SMNVEV come from the germline V gene (reference sequence). Trimming cost V 4 bases and J 2 bases, with 3 bases left between them. The CDR3 covers 12 residues. CDR3 protein: CASSSAYNEQFF. The CDR3 nucleotides are TGTGCCAGCAGTTCCGCCTACAATGAGCAGTTCTTC.

This chain links TRBV19 with TRBJ1-1, with a possible D match to TRBD1 (5 bases). Germline loops: CDR1 LNHDA, CDR2 SQIVND (reference sequence). V lost 9 bases and J 0 bases, leaving 23 bases between the germline ends. The CDR3 consists of 17 residues. The CDR3 loop is CASNKFGRGAMNTEAFF. The CDR3 nucleotides are TGTGCCAGCAATAAATTCGGAAGGGGCGCCATGAACACTGAAGCTTTCTTT.

V is TRBV7-2 and J is TRBJ2-7; the match to TRBD1 covers 9 bases. CDR3 length: 15 amino acids. V dropped 0 bases and J dropped 4; count of bases not matched to a gene: 4. The germline V gene encodes CDR1 SGHTA and CDR2 FQGNSA. The CDR3 protein is CASSLARDRVYEQYF. The CDR3 DNA reads TGTGCCAGCAGCTTAGCGAGGGACAGGGTGTACGAGCAGTACTTC.

As concerns this clone: Other DNA sequences of this sample code for an identical CDR3. The chain uses TRBV5-1 and TRBJ2-1; D gene ambiguous. The CDR3 is 15 residues long. Germline V CDR1 and CDR2: SGHRS, YFSETQ. V was trimmed by 0 bases and J by 2 bases, leaving 9 bases between them. The CDR3 coding sequence is TGCGCCAGCAGCTTGGCCGGAACCGCCTACAATGAGCAGTTCTTC. It is translated as CASSLAGTAYNEQFF.

Comments on this clone: The sample carries other DNA sequences with the same CDR3. The chain is built from TRBV18 and TRBJ2-1, with TRBD2 matching 8 bases. Germline assignment: CDR1 KGHSH and CDR2 LQKENI. This CDR3 region has 15 residues. With 6 bases clipped from V and 0 bases from J, the junction kept 4 bases outside the gene matches. As DNA, the CDR3 is TGTGCCAGCTCTCTACTAGCGGACTCCTACAATGAGCAGTTCTTC. It encodes CASSLLADSYNEQFF.

Comment on this clone: The sample holds other DNA sequences that translate to the same CDR3. This rearrangement joins TRBV7-3 to TRBJ1-2; a possible D gene is TRBD1 (6 bases). The CDR3 runs 13 residues. Per germline, CDR1 SGHTA and CDR2 FQGTGA. Trimming took 1 base from V and 6 from J, leaving 9 bases between them. The CDR3 DNA reads TGTGCCAGCAGCTTAAGGCAGGGGAATGGCTACACCTTC. Its translation: CASSLRQGNGYTF.

The rearrangement uses TRBV7-2 and TRBJ1-1, with D uncertain. V lost 3 bases to trimming and J lost 0 bases, with 5 bases between them. Per germline, CDR1 SGHTA and CDR2 FQGNSA. The CDR3 contains 13 residues. The CDR3 here is CASSLWVNTEAFF. The CDR3 nucleotides read TGTGCCAGCAGCTTGTGGGTGAACACTGAAGCTTTCTTT.

The V and J genes are TRBV6-5 and TRBJ2-7, with TRBD1 as a possible D gene (5 bases). Germline V gives CDR1 MNHEY, CDR2 SVGAGI. V was shortened by 0 bases and J by 6 bases, with 12 bases between the two germline ends. This CDR3 is built from 14 residues. The CDR3 nucleotides are TGTGCCAGCAGTTACTCTCAGGGATTGGTCGAGCAGTACTTC. Encoded protein: CASSYSQGLVEQYF.

The chain has TRBV18 and TRBJ1-2; D is unresolved. The germline V gene encodes CDR1 KGHSH and CDR2 LQKENI. This CDR3 comprises 14 residues. V was shortened by 3 bases and J by 4 bases, with 12 bases between the two germline ends. CDR3 loop: CASSPPSGPYGYTF. In nucleotides, the CDR3 is TGTGCCAGCTCACCTCCCAGTGGACCCTATGGCTACACCTTC.

This clone was seen a few times. The chain uses TRBV7-9 and TRBJ1-1; 7 bases map to TRBD1. CDR1 and CDR2 from the germline V gene are SEHNR and FQNEAQ (reference sequence). The CDR3 length is 13 residues. The V segment lost 2 bases and the J segment 4 bases; nucleotides outside the gene matches: 1. The chain's CDR3 is CASSLQGVTEAFF. DNA for the CDR3: TGTGCCAGCAGCTTACAGGGGGTCACTGAAGCTTTCTTT. The full variable domain, its missing parts supplied by reference TRBV7-9 and TRBJ1-1, is DTGVSQNPRHKITKRGQNVTFRCDPISEHNRLYWYRQTLGQGPEFLTYFQNEAQLEKSRLLSDRFSAERPKGSFSTLEIQRTEQGDSAMYLCASSLQGVTEAFFGQGTRLTVV.

This chain links TRBV29-1 with TRBJ1-5; 8 bases fit TRBD1. V lost 7 bases to trimming and J lost 4 bases; unmatched junction nucleotides: 9. Germline V gene lookup returns CDR1 SQVTM and CDR2 ANQGSEA. The CDR3 loop spans 14 amino acids. DNA of the CDR3: TGCAGCGCCGGACAGGGAGAGATGAATCAGCCCCAGCATTTT. This translates into CSAGQGEMNQPQHF.

V is TRBV5-6 and J is TRBJ2-5, with D perhaps TRBD1 or TRBD2 (5 bases each). The CDR3 sequence is 15 residues long. The V gene's germline CDR1 is SGHDT and CDR2 YYEEEE. V lost 4 bases, J lost 1 base, and 14 bases lay in between. In DNA, the CDR3 is TGTGCCAGCAGCCGGGTTCGGGGCTCCCAAGAGACCCAGTACTTC. Translation: CASSRVRGSQETQYF.

The genes are TRBV29-1 and TRBJ2-2; the match to TRBD2 covers 11 bases. Germline V gene data show CDR1 as SQVTM and CDR2 as ANQGSEA. V lost 6 bases, J lost 6 bases, and 3 bases stayed unmatched. This CDR3 contains 13 residues. CDR3 DNA: TGCAGCGTGGGTAGCGGGAGGGCCGGGGAGCTGTTTTTT. Encoded protein: CSVGSGRAGELFF.

V and J are TRBV19 and TRBJ2-1; D possibly corresponds to TRBD1 (5 bases). V lost 6 bases and J lost 0, with 12 bases in between. The CDR3 totals 15 residues. The germline CDR1 and CDR2 sequences are LNHDA and SQIVND (reference sequence). This CDR3 reads CASSRQMSSYNEQFF. The CDR3 DNA follows: TGTGCCAGTAGCCGACAGATGAGCTCCTACAATGAGCAGTTCTTC. The whole variable domain, filled in from reference TRBV19 and TRBJ2-1, reads DGGITQSPKYLFRKEGQNVTLSCEQNLNHDAMYWYRQDPGQGLRLIYYSQIVNDFQKGDIAEGYSVSREKKESFPLTVTSAQKNPTAFYLCASSRQMSSYNEQFFGPGTRLTVL.

The V call is TRBV2, the J call TRBJ2-3, with TRBD1 matching 10 bases. V lost 6 bases to trimming and J lost 4 bases; unmatched junction nucleotides: 7. CDR1 and CDR2 (germline): SNHLY, FYNNEI. The CDR3 length is 15 residues. CDR3 nucleotides: TGTGCCAGCAGGGGTTCGGGACAGGGGTCAGATACGCAGTATTTT. This gives the protein CASRGSGQGSDTQYF.